This record covers a single TCR beta chain. The antigen remains undetermined. This sample is drawn from a study of T cell responses to AZD1222 COVID-19 vaccine. Regarding the study as a whole: Two AZD1222 doses significantly raised spike-specific TCR breadth and depth over controls.

The method was immunoSEQ multiplex PCR; TCRdb's version includes in-frame clones alone and lacks a portion of them. Here the sample spans some 99,000 clones, about 89% being singletons. In germline, CDR1 is MNHEY, CDR2 SVGAGI. The length of the CDR3 is 15 residues. The V and J ends lost 0 bases and 2 bases respectively, with 11 bases between them. The TCR comes from an adult who received the AZD1222 COVID-19 vaccine. The gene calls are TRBV6-5 and TRBJ2-7; tentative D call: TRBD1 (6 bases). Sequencing was performed on peripheral blood, taken 28 days after the second AZD1222 dose. CDR3 nucleotides: TGTGCCAGCAGTTACTCGGGGGACACCGCCTACGAGCAGTACTTC. It is translated as CASSYSGDTAYEQYF.